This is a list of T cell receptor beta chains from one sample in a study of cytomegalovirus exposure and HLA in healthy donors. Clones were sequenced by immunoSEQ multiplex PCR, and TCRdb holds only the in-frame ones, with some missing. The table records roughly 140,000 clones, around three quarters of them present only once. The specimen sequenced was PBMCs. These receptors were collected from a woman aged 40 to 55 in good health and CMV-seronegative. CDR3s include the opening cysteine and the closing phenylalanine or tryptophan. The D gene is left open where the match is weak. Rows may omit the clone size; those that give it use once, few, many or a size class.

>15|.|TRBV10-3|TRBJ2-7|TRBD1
CAISPMAGGAYEQYF
TGTGCCATCAGCCCCATGGCAGGGGGAGCCTACGAGCAGTACTTC
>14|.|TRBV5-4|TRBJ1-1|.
CASSLVPGGTEAFF
TGTGCCAGCAGCTTGGTCCCGGGGGGCACTGAAGCTTTCTTT
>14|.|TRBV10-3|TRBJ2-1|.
CAISDRESYNEQFF
TGTGCCATCAGTGACAGGGAATCCTACAATGAGCAGTTCTTC
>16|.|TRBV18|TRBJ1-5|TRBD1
CASSPGTGGMAQPQHF
TGTGCCAGCTCACCGGGGACAGGGGGGATGGCTCAGCCCCAGCATTTT
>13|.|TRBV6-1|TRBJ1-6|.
CASSESGNSPLHF
TGTGCCAGCAGTGAATCGGGTAATTCACCCCTCCACTTT
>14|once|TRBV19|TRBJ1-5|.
CASSTGQSNQPQHF
TGTGCCAGTAGTACCGGACAGAGCAATCAGCCCCAGCATTTT
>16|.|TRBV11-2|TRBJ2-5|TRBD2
CASSLNGGGLQETQYF
TGTGCCAGCAGCTTAAACGGGGGGGGTCTCCAAGAGACCCAGTACTTC
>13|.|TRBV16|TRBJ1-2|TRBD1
CASGRQGDIGGTF
TGTGCCAGCGGCCGACAGGGTGATATCGGGGGCACCTTC
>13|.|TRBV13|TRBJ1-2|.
CASSLGGSYGYTF
TGTGCCAGCAGCTTAGGGGGGAGCTATGGCTACACCTTC
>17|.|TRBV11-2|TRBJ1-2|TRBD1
CASSLDRGQGRNYGYTF
TGTGCCAGCAGCTTAGATCGCGGACAGGGGCGGAACTATGGCTACACCTTC
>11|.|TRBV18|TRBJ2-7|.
CASSPAREQYF
TGTGCCAGCTCCCCCGCGCGGGAGCAGTACTTC
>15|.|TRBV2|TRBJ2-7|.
CVSRQSRDSLARQYF
TGTGTCAGCCGGCAGAGTCGGGACTCCCTGGCGAGGCAGTACTTC
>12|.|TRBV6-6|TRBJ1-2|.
CASSYGDLGYTF
TGTGCCAGCAGTTATGGAGACCTGGGCTACACCTTC
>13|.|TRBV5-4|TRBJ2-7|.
CASSLVGSYEQYF
TGTGCCAGCAGCTTGGTCGGCTCCTACGAGCAGTACTTC
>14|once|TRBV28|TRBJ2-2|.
CASSRLRVPGELFF
TGTGCCAGCAGTCGACTGAGGGTTCCCGGGGAGCTGTTTTTT
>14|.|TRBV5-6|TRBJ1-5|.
CASSKQGGVRVEHF
TGTGCCAGCAGCAAGCAGGGCGGGGTGAGAGTCGAACATTTT
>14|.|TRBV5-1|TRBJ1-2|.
CASSLGTLMDGYTF
TGCGCCAGCAGCTTGGGGACACTTATGGATGGCTACACCTTC
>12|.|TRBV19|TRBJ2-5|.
CASGKGWETQYF
TGTGCCAGTGGAAAGGGGTGGGAGACCCAGTACTTC